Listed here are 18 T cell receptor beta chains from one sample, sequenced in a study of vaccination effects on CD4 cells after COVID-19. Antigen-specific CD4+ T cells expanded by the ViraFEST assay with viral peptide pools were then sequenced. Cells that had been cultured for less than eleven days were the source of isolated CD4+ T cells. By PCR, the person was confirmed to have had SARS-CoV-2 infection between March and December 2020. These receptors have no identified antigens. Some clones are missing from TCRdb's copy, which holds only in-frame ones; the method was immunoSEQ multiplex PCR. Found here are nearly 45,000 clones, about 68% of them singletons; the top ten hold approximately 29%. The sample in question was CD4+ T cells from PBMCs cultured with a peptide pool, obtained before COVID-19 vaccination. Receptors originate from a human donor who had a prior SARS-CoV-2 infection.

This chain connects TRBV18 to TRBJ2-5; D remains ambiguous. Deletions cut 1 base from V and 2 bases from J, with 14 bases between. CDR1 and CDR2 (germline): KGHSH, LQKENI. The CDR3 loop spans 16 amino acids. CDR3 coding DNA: TGTGCCAGCTCACCACAAGGCTCAAAACGGCAAGAGACCCAGTACTTC. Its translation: CASSPQGSKRQETQYF.

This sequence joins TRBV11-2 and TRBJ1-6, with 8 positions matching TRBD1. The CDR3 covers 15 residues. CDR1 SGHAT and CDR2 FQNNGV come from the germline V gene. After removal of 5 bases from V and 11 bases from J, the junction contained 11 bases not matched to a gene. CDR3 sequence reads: CASSPGQGLPAPLHF. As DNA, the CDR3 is TGTGCCAGCAGCCCCGGACAGGGCCTTCCGGCACCCCTCCACTTT.

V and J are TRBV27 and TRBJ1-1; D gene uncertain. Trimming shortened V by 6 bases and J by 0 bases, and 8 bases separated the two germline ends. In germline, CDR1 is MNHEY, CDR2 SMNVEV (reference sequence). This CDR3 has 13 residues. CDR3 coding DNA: TGTGCCAGCAGCGCCCTCATGAACACTGAAGCTTTCTTT. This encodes CASSALMNTEAFF.

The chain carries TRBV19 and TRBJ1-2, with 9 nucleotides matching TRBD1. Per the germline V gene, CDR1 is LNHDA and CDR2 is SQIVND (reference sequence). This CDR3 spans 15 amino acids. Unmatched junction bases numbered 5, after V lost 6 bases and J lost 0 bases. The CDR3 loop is CASSTGTGSNYGYTF. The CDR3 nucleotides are TGTGCCAGTAGCACCGGGACAGGGTCTAACTATGGCTACACCTTC.

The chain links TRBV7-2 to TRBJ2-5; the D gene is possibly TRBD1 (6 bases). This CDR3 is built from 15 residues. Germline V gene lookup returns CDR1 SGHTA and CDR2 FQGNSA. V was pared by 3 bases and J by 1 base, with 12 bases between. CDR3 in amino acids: CASSFTGFPQETQYF. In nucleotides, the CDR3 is TGTGCCAGCAGCTTCACAGGGTTTCCCCAAGAGACCCAGTACTTC. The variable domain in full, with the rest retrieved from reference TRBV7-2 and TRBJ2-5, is GAGVSQSPSNKVTEKGKDVELRCDPISGHTALYWYRQSLGQGLEFLIYFQGNSAPDKSGLPSDRFSAERTGGSVSTLTIQRTQQEDSAVYLCASSFTGFPQETQYFGPGTRLLVL.

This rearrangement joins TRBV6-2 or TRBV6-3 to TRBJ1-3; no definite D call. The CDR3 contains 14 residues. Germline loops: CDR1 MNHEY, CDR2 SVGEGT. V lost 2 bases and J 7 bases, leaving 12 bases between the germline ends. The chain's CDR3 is CASSYEPDYNTIYF. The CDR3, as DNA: TGTGCCAGCAGTTACGAGCCGGATTACAACACCATATATTTT.

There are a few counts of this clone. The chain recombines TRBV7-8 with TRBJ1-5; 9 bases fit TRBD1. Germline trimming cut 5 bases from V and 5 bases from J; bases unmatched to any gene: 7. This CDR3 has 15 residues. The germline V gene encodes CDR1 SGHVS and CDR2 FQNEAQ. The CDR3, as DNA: TGTGCCAGCAGCCGGGACAGGGTTTTCGATCAGCCCCAGCATTTT. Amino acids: CASSRDRVFDQPQHF.

In nucleotides, the CDR3 is TGTGCCAGCAGTAGACAGGGAAGTAATGAAAAACTGTTTTTT. Amino acid sequence: CASSRQGSNEKLFF. The chain combines TRBV2 with TRBJ1-4; TRBD1 agrees at 7 bases. CDR3 length: 14 amino acids. Trimming took 5 bases from V and 4 from J; bases not matched to a gene: 4. CDR1 SNHLY and CDR2 FYNNEI come from the germline V gene.

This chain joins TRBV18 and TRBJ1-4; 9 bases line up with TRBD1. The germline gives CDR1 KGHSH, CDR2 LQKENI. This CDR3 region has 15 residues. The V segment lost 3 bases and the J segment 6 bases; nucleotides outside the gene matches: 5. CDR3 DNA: TGTGCCAGCTCACCCTACAGGGGGCGTGATGAAAAACTGTTTTTT. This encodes CASSPYRGRDEKLFF. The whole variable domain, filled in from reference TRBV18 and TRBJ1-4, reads NAGVMQNPRHLVRRRGQEARLRCSPMKGHSHVYWYRQLPEEGLKFMVYLQKENIIDESGMPKERFSAEFPKEGPSILRIQQVVRGDSAAYFCASSPYRGRDEKLFFGSGTQLSVL.

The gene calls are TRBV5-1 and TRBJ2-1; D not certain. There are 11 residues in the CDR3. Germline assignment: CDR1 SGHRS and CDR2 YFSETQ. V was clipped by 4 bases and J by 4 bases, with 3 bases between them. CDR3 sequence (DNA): TGCGCCAGCAGCGAGTACAATGAGCAGTTCTTC. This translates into CASSEYNEQFF. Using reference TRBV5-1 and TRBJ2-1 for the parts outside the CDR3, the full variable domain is KAGVTQTPRYLIKTRGQQVTLSCSPISGHRSVSWYQQTPGQGLQFLFEYFSETQRNKGNFPGRFSGRQFSNSRSEMNVSTLELGDSALYLCASSEYNEQFFGPGTRLTVL.

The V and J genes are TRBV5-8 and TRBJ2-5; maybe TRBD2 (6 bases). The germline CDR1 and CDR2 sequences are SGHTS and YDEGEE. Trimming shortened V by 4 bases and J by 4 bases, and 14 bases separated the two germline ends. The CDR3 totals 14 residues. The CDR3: CASSTDYGLETQYF. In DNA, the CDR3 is TGTGCCAGCAGCACGGACTATGGTTTAGAGACCCAGTACTTC.

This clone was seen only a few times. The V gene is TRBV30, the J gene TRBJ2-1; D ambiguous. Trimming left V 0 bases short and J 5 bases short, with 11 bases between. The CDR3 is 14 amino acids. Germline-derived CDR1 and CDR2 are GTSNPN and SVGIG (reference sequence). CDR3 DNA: TGTGCCTGGAGTGTGGTAGGGTTTAACAATGAGCAGTTCTTC. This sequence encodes CAWSVVGFNNEQFF.

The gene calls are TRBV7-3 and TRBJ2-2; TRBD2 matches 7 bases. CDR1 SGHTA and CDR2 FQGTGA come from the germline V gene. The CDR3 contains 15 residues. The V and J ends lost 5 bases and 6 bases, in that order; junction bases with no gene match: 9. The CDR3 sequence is CASSLRPSGAGELFF. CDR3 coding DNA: TGTGCCAGCAGCCTCAGGCCAAGCGGGGCCGGGGAGCTGTTTTTT.

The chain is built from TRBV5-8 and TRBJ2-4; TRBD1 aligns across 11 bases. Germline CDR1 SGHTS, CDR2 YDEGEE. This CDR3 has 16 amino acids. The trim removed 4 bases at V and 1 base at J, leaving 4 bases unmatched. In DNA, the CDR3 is TGTGCCAGCAGCCCCGGACAGGGGGCGGCCAAAAACATTCAGTACTTC. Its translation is CASSPGQGAAKNIQYF.

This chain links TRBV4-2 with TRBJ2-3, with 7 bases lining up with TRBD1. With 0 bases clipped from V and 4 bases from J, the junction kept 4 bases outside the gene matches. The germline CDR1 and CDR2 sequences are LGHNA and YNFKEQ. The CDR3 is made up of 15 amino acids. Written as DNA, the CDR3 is TGTGCCAGCAGCCAAGATCCCCAGGGGGCAGATACGCAGTATTTT. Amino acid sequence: CASSQDPQGADTQYF.

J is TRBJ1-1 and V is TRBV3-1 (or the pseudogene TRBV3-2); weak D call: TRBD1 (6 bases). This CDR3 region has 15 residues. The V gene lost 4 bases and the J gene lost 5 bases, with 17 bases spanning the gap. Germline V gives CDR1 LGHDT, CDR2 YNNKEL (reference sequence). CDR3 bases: TGTGCCAGCAGCCCCTATTACAGGGTGGGGACTGAAGCTTTCTTT. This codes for CASSPYYRVGTEAFF.

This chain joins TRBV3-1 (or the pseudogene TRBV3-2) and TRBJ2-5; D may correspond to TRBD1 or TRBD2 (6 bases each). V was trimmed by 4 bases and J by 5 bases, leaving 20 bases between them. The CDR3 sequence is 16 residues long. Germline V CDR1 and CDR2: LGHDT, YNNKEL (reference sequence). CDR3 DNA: TGTGCCAGCAGCCCGACCACCACGGGGGCAGAGGAGACCCAGTACTTC. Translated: CASSPTTTGAEETQYF.

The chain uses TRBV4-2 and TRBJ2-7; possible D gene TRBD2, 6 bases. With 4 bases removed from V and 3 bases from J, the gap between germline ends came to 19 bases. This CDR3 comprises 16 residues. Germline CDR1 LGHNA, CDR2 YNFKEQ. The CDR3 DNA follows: TGTGCCAGCAGCCGAGCCTTAGACACGGAGGGCTACGAGCAGTACTTC. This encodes CASSRALDTEGYEQYF.